A selection of T cell receptor beta chains follows, all from one sample in a study of T cells in Graves' hyperthyroidism and ophthalmopathy. TCRdb re-analysed the multiplex PCR reads in MiXCR, keeping a single row per CDR3 protein. The table has about 210,000 distinct CDR3 sequences, 17% seen once; the top ten hold around 52%. The source material was blood. These receptors originate from a man between 45 and 60 years old with Graves' hyperthyroidism. The CDR3 runs from the conserved cysteine through the conserved F or W. A D gene is named only where the DNA matches it firmly. Size is stated for part of the rows, as once, few or many counts, or as a class when the clone is expanded.

TRBJ2-1 - few 13 TRBV6-4 TGTGCCAGCAGTGAGCGGGCCTACAATGAGCAGTTCTTC CASSERAYNEQFF
TRBJ2-1 - - 15 TRBV27 TGTGCCAGCAGTTATCAGGGGTCCGGCTACAATGAGCAGTTCTTC CASSYQGSGYNEQFF
TRBJ2-7 - many 14 TRBV7-2 TGTGCCAGCAGCATCGGTATACAGGGATCGGAGCAGTACTTC CASSIGIQGSEQYF
TRBJ2-2 - - 13 TRBV27 TGTGCCAGCATCAGGGTTGGCGCCGGGGAGCTGTTTTTT CASIRVGAGELFF
TRBJ1-1 - few 16 TRBV6-5 TGTGCCAGCAGTTACATCCGGGCCGGACGGGGCACTGAAGCTTTCTTT CASSYIRAGRGTEAFF
TRBJ2-1 - many 16 TRBV6-2/TRBV6-3 TGTGCCAGCAACTTAGACCGTGCGAGCTCCTACAATGAGCAGTTCTTC CASNLDRASSYNEQFF
TRBJ2-3 TRBD1 many 16 TRBV25-1 TGTGCCAGCAGTGCCACAGGGGGAGTTGAAACAGATACGCAGTATTTT CASSATGGVETDTQYF
TRBJ2-1 - many 13 TRBV7-9 TGTGCCAGCAGCTCGGGCGGGACAGTTGAGCAGTTCTTC CASSSGGTVEQFF
TRBJ2-2 - many 14 TRBV2 TGTGCCAGCAGTTCGACAGGTCTTCCCGGGGAGCTGTTTTTT CASSSTGLPGELFF
TRBJ2-1 - many 12 TRBV27 TGTGCCAGCAGCGGCAGAGACAATGAGCAGTTCTTC CASSGRDNEQFF
TRBJ2-5 TRBD2 - 16 TRBV9 TGTGCCAGCAGCCGGGAGGCCGCTCACCCCCAAGAGACCCAGTACTTC CASSREAAHPQETQYF
TRBJ2-5 TRBD2 few 14 TRBV6-1 TGTGCCAGCAGCAGCGGGAGGGCCGTAAAGACCCAGTACTTC CASSSGRAVKTQYF
TRBJ1-1 - - 11 TRBV29-1 TGCAGCGTTGGAGTGAACACTGAAGCTTTCTTT CSVGVNTEAFF
TRBJ2-3 TRBD2 many 16 TRBV28 TGTGCCAGCAGTTCCCCCGGCGGGAGTGTCGCAGATACGCAGTATTTT CASSSPGGSVADTQYF
TRBJ2-3 TRBD1 - 15 TRBV3-1 TGTGCCAGCAGCCGACAGGGGACGGTCACAGATACGCAGTATTTT CASSRQGTVTDTQYF
TRBJ2-5 - - 12 TRBV30 TGTGCCTGGGGGGTGGGTCAAGAGACCCAGTACTTC CAWGVGQETQYF
TRBJ1-1 - - 18 TRBV4-3 TGCGCCAGCAGCCAAGAGGTTTGGGAGGGGACCAAGAACACTGAAGCTTTCTTT CASSQEVWEGTKNTEAFF
TRBJ2-2 - many 15 TRBV19 TGTGCCAGCAAAGGTATTAGCGAAGACACCGGGGAGCTGTTTTTT CASKGISEDTGELFF
TRBJ2-2 - once 17 TRBV7-3 TGTGCCAGCAGCTTAATAGCAGGCAGCATGGGCACCGGGGAGCTGTTTTTT CASSLIAGSMGTGELFF
TRBJ2-2 - few 15 TRBV5-1 TGCGCCAGCAGCTTGGCCTGGGGGGGCAACGGGGAGCTGTTTTTT CASSLAWGGNGELFF
TRBJ2-7 TRBD1 many 14 TRBV28 TGTGCCAGCAGTTTAGACAGGGGAGCTACCGAGCAGTACTTC CASSLDRGATEQYF
TRBJ2-2 - - 16 TRBV5-1 TGCGCCAGCATCGGTACGGCGACTTTCAACACCGGGGAGCTGTTTTTT CASIGTATFNTGELFF
TRBJ2-7 - - 13 TRBV20-1 TGCAGTGCTAGAGGTTCCCTAACCTACGAGCAGTACTTC CSARGSLTYEQYF
TRBJ1-2 TRBD1 many 15 TRBV12-3/TRBV12-4 TGTGCCAGCAGTCCCCGGACAGGGCTCGACTATGGCTACACCTTC CASSPRTGLDYGYTF
TRBJ2-3 TRBD1 few 13 TRBV7-8 TGTGCCAGCAGCGCGACAGGGTCCCATACGCAGTATTTT CASSATGSHTQYF
TRBJ1-1 - once 13 TRBV5-1 TGCGCCAGCAGCTTGACAGACAACACTGAAGCTTTCTTT CASSLTDNTEAFF
TRBJ2-3 - many 12 TRBV9 TGTGCCAGCAGCGTAGATGCCGATACGCAGTATTTT CASSVDADTQYF
TRBJ2-7 TRBD2 - 16 TRBV5-1 TGCGCCAGCAGCTTGGAGGCTAGCGGAAGCTCCTACGAGCAGTACTTC CASSLEASGSSYEQYF
TRBJ2-1 - many 14 TRBV11-3 TGTGCCAGCAGCTTAGTGCTAGCCAAAAATGAGCAGTTCTTC CASSLVLAKNEQFF
TRBJ2-7 TRBD1 many 16 TRBV12-3/TRBV12-4 TGTGCCAGCAGTTCAACCGGGACAGGGAGCTCCTACGAGCAGTACTTC CASSSTGTGSSYEQYF
TRBJ2-6 - - 15 TRBV12-3/TRBV12-4 TGTGCCACCGATTCACAGGGCGGGGGGGCCAACGTCCTGACTTTC CATDSQGGGANVLTF
TRBJ2-1 TRBD2 many 16 TRBV7-3 TGTGCCAGCAGCTTAACCCCCACTAGCGCAGGGAATGAGCAGTTCTTC CASSLTPTSAGNEQFF
TRBJ2-3 - - 13 TRBV5-1 TGCGCCAGCAGCCGCGCTAGCACAGATACGCAGTATTTT CASSRASTDTQYF
TRBJ1-2 - - 10 TRBV20-1 TGCAGTGCTACCAACTATGGCTACACCTTC CSATNYGYTF
TRBJ2-2 TRBD2 few 19 TRBV27 TGTGCCAGCAGCCTTCACGGACTAGCGGGAGGGCCGAACACCGGGGAGCTGTTTTTT CASSLHGLAGGPNTGELFF
TRBJ2-2 - - 18 TRBV4-3 TGCGCCAGCAGCCAAGAGAGGGGACTGACAGGGAACACCGGGGAGCTGTTTTTT CASSQERGLTGNTGELFF
TRBJ2-1 - many 16 TRBV18 TGTGCCAGCTCACCAGTATTCGGGGACGGAGGGAATGAGCAGTTCTTC CASSPVFGDGGNEQFF
TRBJ1-4 - many 16 TRBV6-1 TGTGCCAGCAGTTATGGGAGGCTGGCAACTAATGAAAAACTGTTTTTT CASSYGRLATNEKLFF
TRBJ2-7 - many 16 TRBV5-1 TGCGCCAGCAGCTTCGACTCCCGGACGAGCTCCTACGAGCAGTACTTC CASSFDSRTSSYEQYF
TRBJ2-1 - many 12 TRBV11-2 TGTGCCAGCAGCTCCAGGGTTAATGAGCAGTTCTTC CASSSRVNEQFF
TRBJ2-2 - few 16 TRBV6-1 TGTGCCAGCTGCATCTGGGACGCCCAGAACACCGGGGAGCTGTTTTTT CASCIWDAQNTGELFF
TRBJ2-1 TRBD2 few 16 TRBV5-1 TGCGCCAGCAGCTTGGAACCCCTAGCGGGCTACAATGAGCAGTTCTTC CASSLEPLAGYNEQFF
TRBJ2-7 - - 14 TRBV6-2/TRBV6-3 TGTGCCAGCAGTTACTCGTGGGACCCCTACGAGCAGTACTTC CASSYSWDPYEQYF
TRBJ2-7 TRBD2 - 15 TRBV4-2 TGTGCCAGCAGCCTCGGACTAGCGGGATACAATGAGCAGTACTTC CASSLGLAGYNEQYF
TRBJ1-5 - many 15 TRBV5-1 TGCGCCAGCAGCTTGGGTGGAGGGGTAGATCAGCCCCAGCATTTT CASSLGGGVDQPQHF
TRBJ2-1 TRBD2 many 16 TRBV20-1 TGCAGTGCCCTCCCATTAGCGGGAGGGCCCTACAATGAGCAGTTCTTC CSALPLAGGPYNEQFF
TRBJ2-1 - - 14 TRBV10-1 TGCGCCAGCAGTGAGTCTGTCGCTTACAATGAGCAGTTCTTC CASSESVAYNEQFF
TRBJ2-7 - - 13 TRBV12-5 TGTGCTAGTGGTTTGGGGTTCTCCTACGAGCAGTACTTC CASGLGFSYEQYF
TRBJ2-5 TRBD1 - 14 TRBV19 TGTGCCAGTAGTACCGACAGGGATCGAGAGACCCAGTACTTC CASSTDRDRETQYF
TRBJ1-6 - - 15 TRBV19 TGTGCCAGTAGTATATCACGGGACGGTAATTCACCCCTCCACTTT CASSISRDGNSPLHF
TRBJ2-1 TRBD2 many 13 TRBV28 TGTGCCAGCAGTCCCGGGGGGGTCAATGAGCAGTTCTTC CASSPGGVNEQFF
TRBJ1-6 - - 13 TRBV18 TGTGCCAGCTCACCACGGGACGATTCACCCCTCCACTTT CASSPRDDSPLHF
TRBJ1-5 TRBD1 many 15 TRBV6-1 TGTGCCAGCAGCCCCAACAGGGGTGGCAATCAGCCCCAGCATTTT CASSPNRGGNQPQHF
TRBJ2-1 TRBD2 - 16 TRBV9 TGTGCCAGCAGCGTAGCTACGACTAGCGGGGGCAATGAGCAGTTCTTC CASSVATTSGGNEQFF